The 8 T cell receptor beta chains below all came from one sample that was sequenced in a study of prognosis after radiotherapy for stage I lung cancer. Template was genomic DNA; TCR beta CDR3 amplified in two multiplex PCR rounds. For every TRBV and TRBJ gene, a specific primer was used in first-round PCR. MiXCR, applied by TCRdb to the multiplex PCR reads, yields one record per CDR3 protein. The table shows roughly 30,000 distinct CDR3 sequences, with less than 40% occurring only once. Specimen: PBMCs, collected before or after stereotactic body radiation therapy (not recorded which). The receptors stem from a donor aged 50 or older with non-small cell lung cancer.

Worth noting for this clonotype: The junction differs from germline at one of its ends, possibly a read error. The gene calls are TRBV6-2 or TRBV6-3 and TRBJ2-7; no reliable D call. Per the germline V gene, CDR1 is MNHEY and CDR2 is SVGEGT. The CDR3 consists of 14 residues. CDR3 in amino acids: CASSEPVGYDEQYF. The CDR3, as DNA: TGCGCCAGCAGTGAACCCGTTGGATACGACGAGCAGTACTTC.

Of note for this clonotype: A far larger clone lies a single base away; this is likely a read error. The rearrangement joins TRBV7-9 to TRBJ2-1; tentatively, D is TRBD1 (6 bases). CDR1 and CDR2 from the germline V gene are SEHNR and FQNEAQ (reference sequence). The CDR3 is 12 residues long. CDR3 DNA sequence: TGTGCCAACAGCTCAGGGGACAATGAGCAGTTCTTC. Translating gives CANSSGDNEQFF.

This clonotype was recorded a few times. This chain uses TRBV6-5 with TRBJ2-7; TRBD1 might be the D (5 bases). V was cut by 0 bases and J by 1 base, with 10 bases left in between. The germline CDR1 and CDR2 sequences are MNHEY and SVGAGI. The CDR3 sequence is 15 residues long. The CDR3: CASSYSAGLSYEQYF. In DNA form, the CDR3 reads TGTGCCAGCAGTTACTCGGCAGGGCTTTCCTACGAGCAGTACTTC.

To note about this clonotype: The CDR3 does not close with the conserved phenylalanine or tryptophan, likely indicating a read error. The V and J genes are TRBV5-1 and TRBJ1-2, with D maybe TRBD1 (5 bases). Trimming took 3 bases from V and 7 from J, leaving 16 bases between them. Germline CDR1 reads SGHRS; CDR2 reads YFSETQ. The CDR3 length is 14 residues. The CDR3 protein is CASSSGHGESGYTL. CDR3 DNA: TGCGCCAGCAGCTCAGGACATGGGGAAAGTGGCTACACCCTC.

Many counts were recorded for this clonotype. One junction end disagrees with the germline gene, perhaps due to a read error. This chain uses TRBV20-1 with TRBJ2-2; 8 nucleotides agree with TRBD1. Germline CDR1 is DFQATT and CDR2 is SNEGSKA (reference sequence). This CDR3 contains 15 residues. The CDR3 sequence: CSASPGGWNAGELFF. The CDR3 nucleotides read TGCAGTGCCTCTCCAGGGGGCTGGAACGCCGGGGAGCTGTTTTTT.

This clonotype has more than one count but fewer than ten. This may arise from a read error, as a much more abundant clone is one base away. The chain is built from TRBV5-1 and TRBJ1-3, with D perhaps TRBD1 (5 bases). There are 14 residues in the CDR3. CDR1 SGHRS and CDR2 YFSETQ come from the germline V gene. CDR3 amino acids: CASRQQPSGNTICF. Written as DNA, the CDR3 is TGCGCCAGCCGACAGCAACCGTCTGGAAACACCATATGTTTT.

This clonotype has more than one count but fewer than ten. A much bigger clone sits one base away, suggesting this may be a read error. The gene calls are TRBV15 and TRBJ1-3; TRBD1 might be the D (6 bases). Germline assignment: CDR1 LNHNV and CDR2 YYDKDF (reference sequence). With 1 base removed from V and 6 bases from J, the gap between germline ends came to 13 bases. The CDR3 has 15 residues. CDR3 DNA sequence: TGTGCCACCAGCAGAGCAGGGGTCCCTGTAAACACCATATATTTT. Translated: CATSRAGVPVNTIYF. Drawing the rest from reference TRBV15 and TRBJ1-3, the complete variable domain is DAMVIQNPRYQVTQFGKPVTLSCSQTLNHNVMYWYQQKSSQAPKLLFHYYDKDFNNEADTPDNFQSRRPNTSFCFLDIRSPGLGDTAMYLCATSRAGVPVNTIYFGEGSWLTVV.

This clonotype is medium-sized by share. The rearrangement joins TRBV12-3 or TRBV12-4 to TRBJ1-6, with a possible D match to TRBD1 (5 bases). The V and J ends lost 6 bases and 9 bases respectively, with 18 bases between them. This CDR3 has 15 residues. The CDR3 protein is CASSSAGPWGSPLHF. The CDR3 nucleotides read TGTGCCAGCAGCTCAGCAGGGCCCTGGGGTTCACCCCTCCACTTT.